Given below is one T cell receptor beta chain in context. The sample comes from a study of blood T cell repertoires in COVID-19. Sequencing used immunoSEQ multiplex PCR; TCRdb keeps in-frame clones, though not all of them. Seen here are around 220,000 clones, 85% to 90% observed once, and the top ten hold more than 1.4%. The sequencing sample was made of peripheral blood. This clonotype was sampled from a man younger than 35 with active or convalescent COVID-19.

Here the CDR3 reads CAISEGGGRGPEGTEAFF. The CDR3 DNA reads as TGTGCCATCAGCGAGGGAGGGGGCAGGGGGCCCGAGGGCACTGAAGCTTTCTTT. V gene TRBV10-3 combines with J gene TRBJ1-1; 8 bases map to TRBD1. The trim removed 6 bases at V and 4 bases at J, leaving 19 bases unmatched. The CDR3 covers 18 residues. The germline CDR1 and CDR2 sequences are ENHRY and SYGVKD.